This T cell receptor (beta chain) comes out of a study of control samples from healthy donors and cancer patients. Profiling relied on immunoSEQ multiplex PCR, and the TCRdb table lists in-frame clones only, not all of them. The table records some 120,000 clones, approximately 90% of them present only once. The sequencing sample was made of blood. This TCR derives from a man in his forties or fifties in good health.

The CDR3 protein is CASSLLTSGESDTQYF. CDR3 bases: TGCGCCAGCAGCTTGTTGACTAGCGGGGAATCAGATACGCAGTATTTT. The chain joins TRBV5-1 to TRBJ2-3, with 11 bases fitting TRBD2. Per germline, CDR1 SGHRS and CDR2 YFSETQ. The CDR3 consists of 16 residues. The V and J ends lost 1 base and 4 bases, in that order; junction bases with no gene match: 5.